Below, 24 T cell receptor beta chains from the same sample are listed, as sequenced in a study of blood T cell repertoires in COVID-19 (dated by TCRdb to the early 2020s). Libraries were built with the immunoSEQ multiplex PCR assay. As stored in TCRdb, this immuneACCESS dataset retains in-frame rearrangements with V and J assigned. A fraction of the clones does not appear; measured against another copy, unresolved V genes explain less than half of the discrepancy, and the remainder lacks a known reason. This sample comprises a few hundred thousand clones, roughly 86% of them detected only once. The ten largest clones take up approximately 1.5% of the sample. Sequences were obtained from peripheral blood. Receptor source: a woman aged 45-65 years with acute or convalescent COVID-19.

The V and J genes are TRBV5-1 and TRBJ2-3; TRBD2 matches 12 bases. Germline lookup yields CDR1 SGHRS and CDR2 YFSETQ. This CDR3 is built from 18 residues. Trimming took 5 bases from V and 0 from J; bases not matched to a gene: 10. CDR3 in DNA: TGCGCCAGCAGGTCCCTAGCGGGAGGGGCCCTAAGCACAGATACGCAGTATTTT. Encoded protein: CASRSLAGGALSTDTQYF.

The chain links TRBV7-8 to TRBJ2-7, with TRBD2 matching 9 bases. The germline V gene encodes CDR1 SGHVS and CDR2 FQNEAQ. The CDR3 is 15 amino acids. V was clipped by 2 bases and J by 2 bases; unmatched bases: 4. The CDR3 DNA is TGTGCCAGCAGCTTAAAGTTAGCGGGAGCCTACGAGCAGTACTTC. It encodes CASSLKLAGAYEQYF.

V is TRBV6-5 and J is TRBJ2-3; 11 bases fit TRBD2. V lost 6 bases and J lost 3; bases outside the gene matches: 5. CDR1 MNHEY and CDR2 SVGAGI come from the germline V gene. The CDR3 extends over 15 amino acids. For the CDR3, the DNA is TGTGCCAGCAGGCAAACTAGCGGGAGAACAGATACGCAGTATTTT. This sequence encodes CASRQTSGRTDTQYF.

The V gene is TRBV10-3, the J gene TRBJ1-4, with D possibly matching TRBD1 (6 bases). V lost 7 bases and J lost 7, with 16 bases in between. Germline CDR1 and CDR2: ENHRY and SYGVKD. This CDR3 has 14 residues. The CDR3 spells CAIKGDRRSEKLFF. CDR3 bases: TGTGCCATCAAGGGCGACAGGAGGTCTGAAAAACTGTTTTTT.

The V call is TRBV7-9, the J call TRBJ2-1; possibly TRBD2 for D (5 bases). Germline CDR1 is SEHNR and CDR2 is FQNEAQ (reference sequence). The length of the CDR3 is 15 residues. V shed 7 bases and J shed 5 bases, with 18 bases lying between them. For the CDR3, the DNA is TGTGCCAGCATTAACGGGGAGCGGCAAAACAATGAGCAGTTCTTC. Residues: CASINGERQNNEQFF. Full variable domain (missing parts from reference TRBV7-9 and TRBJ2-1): DTGVSQNPRHKITKRGQNVTFRCDPISEHNRLYWYRQTLGQGPEFLTYFQNEAQLEKSRLLSDRFSAERPKGSFSTLEIQRTEQGDSAMYLCASINGERQNNEQFFGPGTRLTVL.

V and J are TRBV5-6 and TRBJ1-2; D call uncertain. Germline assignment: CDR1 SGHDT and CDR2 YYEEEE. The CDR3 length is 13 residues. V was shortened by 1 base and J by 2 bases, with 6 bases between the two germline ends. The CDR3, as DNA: TGTGCCAGCAGCTTGTGGCAGAACTATGGCTACACCTTC. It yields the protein CASSLWQNYGYTF.

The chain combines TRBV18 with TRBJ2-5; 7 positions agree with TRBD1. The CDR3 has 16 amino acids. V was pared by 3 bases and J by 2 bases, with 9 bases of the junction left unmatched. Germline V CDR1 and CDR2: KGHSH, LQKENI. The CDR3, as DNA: TGTGCCAGCTCACCCCCCTTGGACAGGTCTCAAGAGACCCAGTACTTC. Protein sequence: CASSPPLDRSQETQYF.

For the CDR3, the DNA is TGTGCCAGCAGTTGGGCCTCTGGTAGCACAGATACGCAGTATTTT. Its translation is CASSWASGSTDTQYF. The rearrangement links TRBV28 to TRBJ2-3; D remains ambiguous. CDR1 and CDR2 (germline): MDHEN, SYDVKM. Trimming removed 4 bases from V and 0 bases from J, with 11 bases in between. This CDR3 has 15 amino acids.

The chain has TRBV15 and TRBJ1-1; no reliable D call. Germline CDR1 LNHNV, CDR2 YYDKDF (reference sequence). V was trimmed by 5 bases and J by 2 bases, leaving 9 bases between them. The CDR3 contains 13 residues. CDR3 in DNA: TGTGCCACCAGCCGTACAGAAAACACTGAAGCTTTCTTT. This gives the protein CATSRTENTEAFF.

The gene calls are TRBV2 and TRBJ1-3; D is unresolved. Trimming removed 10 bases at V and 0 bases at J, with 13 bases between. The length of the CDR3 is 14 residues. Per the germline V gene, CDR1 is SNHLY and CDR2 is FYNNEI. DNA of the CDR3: TGTGCCACCACCGGTAGCCTCTCTGGAAACACCATATATTTT. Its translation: CATTGSLSGNTIYF. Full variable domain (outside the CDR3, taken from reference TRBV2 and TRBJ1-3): EPEVTQTPSHQVTQMGQEVILRCVPISNHLYFYWYRQILGQKVEFLVSFYNNEISEKSEIFDDQFSVERPDGSNFTLKIRSTKLEDSAMYFCATTGSLSGNTIYFGEGSWLTVV.

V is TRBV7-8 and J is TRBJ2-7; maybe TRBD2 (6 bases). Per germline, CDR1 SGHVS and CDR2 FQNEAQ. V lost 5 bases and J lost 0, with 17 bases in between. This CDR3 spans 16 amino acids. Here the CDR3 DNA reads TGTGCCAGCAGCCCTGGGCCAGTCGGGAGCTCCTACGAGCAGTACTTC. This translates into CASSPGPVGSSYEQYF.

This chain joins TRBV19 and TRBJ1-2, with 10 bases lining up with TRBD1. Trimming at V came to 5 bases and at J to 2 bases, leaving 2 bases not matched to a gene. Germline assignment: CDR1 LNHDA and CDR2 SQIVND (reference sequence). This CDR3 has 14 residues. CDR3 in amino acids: CASSETGGNYGYTF. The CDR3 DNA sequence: TGTGCCAGTAGTGAGACAGGGGGCAACTATGGCTACACCTTC.

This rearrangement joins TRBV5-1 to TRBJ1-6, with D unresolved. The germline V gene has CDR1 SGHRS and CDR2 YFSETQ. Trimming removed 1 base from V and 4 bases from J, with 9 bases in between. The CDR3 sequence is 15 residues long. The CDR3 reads CASSLSRPYNSPLHF. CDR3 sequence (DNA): TGCGCCAGCAGCTTGTCTAGGCCGTATAATTCACCCCTCCACTTT.

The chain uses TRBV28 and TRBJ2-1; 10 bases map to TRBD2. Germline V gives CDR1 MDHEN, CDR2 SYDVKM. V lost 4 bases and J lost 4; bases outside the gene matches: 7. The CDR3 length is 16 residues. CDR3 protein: CASSSLLAGEYNEQFF. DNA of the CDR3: TGTGCCAGCAGTTCCCTTCTAGCGGGAGAATACAATGAGCAGTTCTTC.

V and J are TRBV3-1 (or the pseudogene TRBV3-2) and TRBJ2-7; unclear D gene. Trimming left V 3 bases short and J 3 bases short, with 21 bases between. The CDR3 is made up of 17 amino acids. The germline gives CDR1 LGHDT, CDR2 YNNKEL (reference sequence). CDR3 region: CASSHDLLNNDFYEQYF. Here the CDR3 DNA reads TGTGCCAGCAGCCATGATCTCCTCAACAACGACTTCTACGAGCAGTACTTC.

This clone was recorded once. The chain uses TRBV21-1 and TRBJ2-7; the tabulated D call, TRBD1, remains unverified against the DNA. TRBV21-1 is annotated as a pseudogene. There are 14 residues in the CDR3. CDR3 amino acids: CASSNRDMNHEQYF. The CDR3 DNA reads TGTGCCAGCAGCAACCGGGACATGAACCACGAGCAGTACTTC.

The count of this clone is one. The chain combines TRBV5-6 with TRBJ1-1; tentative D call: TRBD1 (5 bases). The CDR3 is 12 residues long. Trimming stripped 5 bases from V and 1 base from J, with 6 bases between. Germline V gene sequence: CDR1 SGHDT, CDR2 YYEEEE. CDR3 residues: CASRTENTEAFF. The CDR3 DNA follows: TGTGCCAGCAGGACAGAGAACACTGAAGCTTTCTTT.

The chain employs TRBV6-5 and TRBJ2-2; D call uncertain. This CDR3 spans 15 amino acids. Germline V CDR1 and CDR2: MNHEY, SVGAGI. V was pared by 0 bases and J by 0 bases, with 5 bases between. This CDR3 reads CASSYSGANTGELFF. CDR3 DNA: TGTGCCAGCAGTTACTCGGGCGCGAACACCGGGGAGCTGTTTTTT.

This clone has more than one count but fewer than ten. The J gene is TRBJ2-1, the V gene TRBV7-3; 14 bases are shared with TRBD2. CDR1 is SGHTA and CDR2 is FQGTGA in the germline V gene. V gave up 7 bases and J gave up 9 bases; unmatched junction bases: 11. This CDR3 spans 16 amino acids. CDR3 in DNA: TGTGCCAGCACCCTTAACTTAGGGACTAGCGGGAGTGAGCAGTTCTTC. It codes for CASTLNLGTSGSEQFF.

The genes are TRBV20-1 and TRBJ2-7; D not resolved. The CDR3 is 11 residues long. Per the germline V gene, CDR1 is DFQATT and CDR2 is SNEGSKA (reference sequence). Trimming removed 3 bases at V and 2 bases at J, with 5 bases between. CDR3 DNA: TGCAGTGCTAGGTCTACCTACGAGCAGTACTTC. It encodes CSARSTYEQYF.

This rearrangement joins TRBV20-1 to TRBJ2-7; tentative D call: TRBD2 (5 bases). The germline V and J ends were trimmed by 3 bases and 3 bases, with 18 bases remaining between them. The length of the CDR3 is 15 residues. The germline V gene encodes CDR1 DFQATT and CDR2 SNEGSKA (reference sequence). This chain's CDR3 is CSASRAEAPHYEQYF. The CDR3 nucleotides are TGCAGTGCTAGTAGGGCGGAGGCCCCCCACTACGAGCAGTACTTC.

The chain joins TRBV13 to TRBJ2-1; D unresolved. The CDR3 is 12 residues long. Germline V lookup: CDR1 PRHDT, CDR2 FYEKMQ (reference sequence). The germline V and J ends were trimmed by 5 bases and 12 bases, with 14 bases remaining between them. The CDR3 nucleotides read TGTGCCAGCAGCGCGGTTAGCTCTTCGCAGTTCTTC. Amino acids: CASSAVSSSQFF.

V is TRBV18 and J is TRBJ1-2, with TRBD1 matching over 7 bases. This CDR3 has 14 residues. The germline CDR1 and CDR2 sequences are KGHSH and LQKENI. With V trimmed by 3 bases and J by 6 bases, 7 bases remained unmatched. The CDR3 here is CASSPLRDSDGYTF. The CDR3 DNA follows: TGTGCCAGCTCACCTCTCCGGGACAGTGATGGCTACACCTTC. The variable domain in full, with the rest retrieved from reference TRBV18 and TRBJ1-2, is NAGVMQNPRHLVRRRGQEARLRCSPMKGHSHVYWYRQLPEEGLKFMVYLQKENIIDESGMPKERFSAEFPKEGPSILRIQQVVRGDSAAYFCASSPLRDSDGYTFGSGTRLTVV.

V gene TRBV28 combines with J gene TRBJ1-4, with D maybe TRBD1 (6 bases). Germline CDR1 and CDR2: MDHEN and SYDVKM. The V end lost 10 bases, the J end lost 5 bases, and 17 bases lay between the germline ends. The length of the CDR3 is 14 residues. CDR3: CATSQQGQNEKLFF. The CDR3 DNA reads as TGTGCCACCTCACAACAGGGCCAGAATGAAAAACTGTTTTTT. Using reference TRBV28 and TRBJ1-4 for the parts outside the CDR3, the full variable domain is DVKVTQSSRYLVKRTGEKVFLECVQDMDHENMFWYRQDPGLGLRLIYFSYDVKMKEKGDIPEGYSVSREKKERFSLILESASTNQTSMYLCATSQQGQNEKLFFGSGTQLSVL.